The rows below give T cell receptor beta chains drawn from one sample of a study of blood T cell repertoires in COVID-19. Repertoires were generated with immunoSEQ multiplex PCR, while TCRdb's copy carries only in-frame clones and drops some. There are under 200,000 clones in the sample; around four fifths occur only once, and 2.5% to 3% lies in the top ten. The sequenced material came from peripheral blood. The receptors come from a man in his 70s with acute or convalescent COVID-19. Both conserved end residues are part of each CDR3.

v_call,cdr3_aa
TRBV5-4,CASSLLKRGQPTYTF
TRBV7-8,CASSQRSGRADTQYF
TRBV20-1,CSAGETQYF
TRBV6-4,CASSLRLTDTQYF
TRBV7-6,CASKLGTSGSRGETQYF
TRBV2,CASSDGRAPMLEFF
TRBV21-1,CASSRAGGYGYTF
TRBV5-4,CASSRDRAWEKLFF
TRBV3-1/TRBV3-2,CASSQRTGRHQPQHF
TRBV19,CASSMEVNTEAFF
TRBV7-7,CASSLGGLAQETQYF
TRBV20-1,CSASPPRGSTDTQYF
TRBV7-8,CASSLGLLNTGELFF